A single sample is the source of the 12 T cell receptor beta chains below, sequenced in a study of cytomegalovirus exposure and HLA in healthy donors. The PCR employed 60 Vbeta primers together with 13 Jbeta primers. This table comes from immunoSEQ multiplex PCR, and its TCRdb copy is limited to in-frame clones, with some not included. Altogether about 160,000 clones are present, 70% to 80% being singletons, with the ten largest covering roughly 9.7%. Sequencing input: PBMCs. These TCRs come from a man aged 18 to 29 in good health and CMV-seropositive.

V and J are TRBV10-3 and TRBJ1-1; 8 nucleotides match TRBD1. Trimming at V came to 2 bases and at J to 3 bases, leaving 5 bases not matched to a gene. Germline V CDR1 and CDR2: ENHRY, SYGVKD. The length of the CDR3 is 15 residues. The CDR3 nucleotides are TGTGCCATCAGTGAGCAGCAGGGGGCGGACACTGAAGCTTTCTTT. It codes for CAISEQQGADTEAFF.

V is TRBV2 and J is TRBJ2-7; 9 bases match TRBD1. With 4 bases clipped from V and 5 bases from J, the junction kept 6 bases outside the gene matches. Germline V CDR1 and CDR2: SNHLY, FYNNEI. The CDR3 loop spans 14 amino acids. CDR3 DNA: TGTGCCAGCAGTGGGGACAGGGAGGCGAACGAGCAGTACTTC. Encoded protein: CASSGDREANEQYF.

The genes are TRBV27 and TRBJ1-2; TRBD1 aligns across 8 bases. CDR3 length equals 17 residues. Germline assignment: CDR1 MNHEY and CDR2 SMNVEV (reference sequence). J lost 8 bases, V lost 3 bases, and 17 bases had no gene match. CDR3 in DNA: TGTGCCAGCAGTTTGTCCCAAAGACAGGGGCTTTTTCGGGGCTACACCTTC. It codes for CASSLSQRQGLFRGYTF.

A few counts support this clone. CDR3 loop: CASKGAGETGYTF. The CDR3 bases are TGTGCCAGTAAAGGGGCAGGGGAGACGGGCTACACCTTC. The chain combines TRBV19 with TRBJ1-2, with D possibly matching TRBD1 (6 bases). The CDR3 covers 13 residues. Looked up from germline, CDR1 is LNHDA and CDR2 is SQIVND (reference sequence). V lost 7 bases to trimming and J lost 8 bases, with 17 bases between them.

V and J are TRBV2 and TRBJ2-7, with 12 bases identical to TRBD1. Germline-derived CDR1 and CDR2 are SNHLY and FYNNEI. The CDR3 extends over 14 amino acids. V dropped 6 bases and J dropped 5; count of bases not matched to a gene: 5. CDR3 DNA: TGTGCCAGCAGCCGGGACAGGGGGCTCCACGAGCAGTACTTC. It yields the protein CASSRDRGLHEQYF.

The V call is TRBV7-2, the J call TRBJ2-1; no firm D call. This CDR3 is 14 amino acids long. The germline V and J ends were trimmed by 7 bases and 4 bases, with 14 bases remaining between them. Germline V gene lookup returns CDR1 SGHTA and CDR2 FQGNSA. The CDR3 region has the DNA TGTGCCAGCACCTTGCAAATCAGGTACAATGAGCAGTTCTTC. It codes for CASTLQIRYNEQFF.

This chain connects TRBV11-2 to TRBJ1-2; TRBD1 matches 9 bases. V was clipped by 7 bases and J by 6 bases; unmatched bases: 6. Germline V gene sequence: CDR1 SGHAT, CDR2 FQNNGV. The CDR3 extends over 13 amino acids. As DNA, the CDR3 is TGTGCCAGCACACAGGACAGGGGCGATGGCTACACCTTC. Its protein is CASTQDRGDGYTF.

To note about this clone: The junction and the germline gene differ at one end; a read error may be behind it. The genes are TRBV11-2 and TRBJ1-3, with D hard to call. The CDR3 runs 16 residues. CDR1 and CDR2 from the germline V gene are SGHAT and FQNNGV. CDR3 sequence (DNA): TGTGCCAGCAGCTTATTAGCGGGTCCTAGAGGAAGCACCATATATTTT. Protein: CASSLLAGPRGSTIYF. The whole variable domain, remainder taken from reference TRBV11-2 and TRBJ1-3, is EAGVAQSPRYKIIEKRQSVAFWCNPISGHATLYWYQQILGQGPKLLIQFQNNGVVDDSQLPKDRFSAERLKGVDSTLKIQPAKLEDSAVYLCASSLLAGPRGSTIYFGEGSWLTVV.

The chain joins TRBV5-6 to TRBJ2-1; maybe TRBD1 (5 bases). Germline lookup yields CDR1 SGHDT and CDR2 YYEEEE. V was shortened by 5 bases and J by 5 bases, with 14 bases between the two germline ends. The CDR3 extends over 14 amino acids. CDR3: CASSWGLRNNEQFF. Here the CDR3 DNA reads TGTGCCAGCAGTTGGGGCCTAAGGAACAATGAGCAGTTCTTC.

V is TRBV15 and J is TRBJ2-6, with 7 bases identical to TRBD1. With V trimmed by 3 bases and J by 0 bases, 2 bases remained unmatched. This CDR3 contains 16 residues. Germline lookup yields CDR1 LNHNV and CDR2 YYDKDF (reference sequence). This chain's CDR3 is CATSSGTDSGANVLTF. CDR3 nucleotides: TGTGCCACCAGCAGTGGGACAGACTCTGGGGCCAACGTCCTGACTTTC.

This chain links TRBV11-2 with TRBJ2-7, with D possibly being TRBD1 (5 bases). This CDR3 spans 14 amino acids. V shed 0 bases and J shed 4 bases, with 10 bases lying between them. Germline V gene sequence: CDR1 SGHAT, CDR2 FQNNGV. The DNA for the CDR3 is TGTGCCAGCAGCTTAGAAGACAGATTTTACGAGCAGTACTTC. It yields the protein CASSLEDRFYEQYF. Full variable domain (missing parts from reference TRBV11-2 and TRBJ2-7): EAGVAQSPRYKIIEKRQSVAFWCNPISGHATLYWYQQILGQGPKLLIQFQNNGVVDDSQLPKDRFSAERLKGVDSTLKIQPAKLEDSAVYLCASSLEDRFYEQYFGPGTRLTVT.

J is TRBJ2-1 and V is TRBV11-2; 7 bases align to TRBD1. The length of the CDR3 is 13 residues. Per germline, CDR1 SGHAT and CDR2 FQNNGV. The V segment lost 6 bases and the J segment 8 bases; nucleotides outside the gene matches: 7. The CDR3 loop reads CASRSGQFDEQFF. The DNA for the CDR3 is TGTGCCAGCAGGTCGGGACAGTTTGATGAGCAGTTCTTC. Filled out from reference TRBV11-2 and TRBJ2-1, the complete variable domain reads EAGVAQSPRYKIIEKRQSVAFWCNPISGHATLYWYQQILGQGPKLLIQFQNNGVVDDSQLPKDRFSAERLKGVDSTLKIQPAKLEDSAVYLCASRSGQFDEQFFGPGTRLTVL.